Described below is a single T cell receptor (beta chain) sequence and its context. The antigen is not known. The table came from immunoSEQ multiplex PCR; TCRdb's copy has only in-frame clones and leaves some out. The sample lists 150,000 to 180,000 clones; 85% to 95% were seen once. This record belongs to a study of OX40 agonist ivuxolimab in advanced cancers. Study overall: Every 2 weeks, patients received ivuxolimab intravenously, dosed at 0.01 to 10 mg/kg.

The CDR3 runs to 13 residues. CDR1 and CDR2 (germline): SGHTA, FQGNSA. V gave up 8 bases and J gave up 4 bases, with 15 bases separating them. Study results and caveats: CD8+ T cells showed, on average, more clonal expansion than CD4+ cells.

The chain joins TRBV7-2 to TRBJ2-7; D tentatively reads TRBD1 or TRBD2 (6 bases each). This clonotype originated in an adult with an advanced solid tumor such as melanoma, head and neck, liver or kidney cancer. The sequenced sample was CD4+ or CD8+ T cells sorted from blood, obtained in a trial of the OX40 agonist ivuxolimab. The CDR3 sequence: CASSGAGNYEQYF. As DNA, the CDR3 is TGTGCCAGCTCGGGGGCGGGGAATTACGAGCAGTACTTC.